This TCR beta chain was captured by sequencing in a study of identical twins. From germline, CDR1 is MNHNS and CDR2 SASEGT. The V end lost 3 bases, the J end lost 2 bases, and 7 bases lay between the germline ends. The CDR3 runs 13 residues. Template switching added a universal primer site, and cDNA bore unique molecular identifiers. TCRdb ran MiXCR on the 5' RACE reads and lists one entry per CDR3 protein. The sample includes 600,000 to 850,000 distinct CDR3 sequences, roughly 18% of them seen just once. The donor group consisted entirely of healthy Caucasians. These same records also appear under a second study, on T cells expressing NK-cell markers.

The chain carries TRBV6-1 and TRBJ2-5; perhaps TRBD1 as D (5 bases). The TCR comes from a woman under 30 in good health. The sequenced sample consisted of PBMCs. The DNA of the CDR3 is TGTGCCAGCAGTGAGTACAGGCAAGAGACCCAGTACTTC. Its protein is CASSEYRQETQYF.